What follows is one T cell receptor (beta chain) and its context. The antigen remains unidentified. The germline V gene encodes CDR1 ENHRY and CDR2 SYGVKD. This CDR3 has 15 amino acids. The V and J ends lost 6 bases and 3 bases, in that order; junction bases with no gene match: 6. Repertoires were generated with immunoSEQ multiplex PCR, while TCRdb's copy carries only in-frame clones and drops some. The repertoire holds just over 200,000 clones, about four fifths seen once, with roughly 11% in the top ten. These data are taken from a study of cytotoxic CD8 clonotypes in ibrutinib-treated CLL. Study summary: After median around 68 months, approximately 15 stayed in remission, some 12 progressed; responses about 25 partial, 2 complete. Whole-study results and caveats: Before falling back toward baseline at progression, clonality had risen at the time of ibrutinib response. Progressing and sustained-remission patients had different sampling times. Baseline clonality exceeded age-matched healthy donors and tracked circulating CD8+ T-cell counts.

This material consisted of PBMCs, taken after 12 months of ibrutinib treatment. This clonotype was sampled from a human donor with chronic lymphocytic leukemia. The chain combines TRBV10-3 with TRBJ2-3; 10 nucleotides line up with TRBD1. The CDR3 region is CAIRLTGGETDTQYF. The CDR3 DNA follows: TGTGCCATCAGGCTGACAGGGGGCGAAACAGATACGCAGTATTTT.